The T cell receptor beta chain described here comes from a study of blood T cell repertoires in COVID-19. Study summary: The United States, Italy and Spain were the sources of the acute and convalescent COVID-19 samples.

Per the original data handling: Quantification of nucleated cells was approximated via reference gene primer amplification. The method was immunoSEQ multiplex PCR; TCRdb's version includes in-frame clones alone and lacks a portion of them. The D gene and trimming were derived from the DNA, and the V and J assignments and clone size from that table. The sample includes 50,000 to 55,000 clones, more than 75% seen only once; the top ten take 3% to 4.5%. The CDR3 has 13 amino acids. From germline, CDR1 is LNHDA and CDR2 SQIVND (reference sequence). Trimming stripped 6 bases from V and 6 bases from J, with 14 bases between.

The source material was peripheral blood. The TCR originated in a man aged 50 to 60 with acute or convalescent COVID-19. J is TRBJ1-2 and V is TRBV19; D gene ambiguous. DNA for the CDR3: TGTGCCAGTAGGGAACAGATGCGAGATGGCTACACCTTC. This encodes CASREQMRDGYTF.